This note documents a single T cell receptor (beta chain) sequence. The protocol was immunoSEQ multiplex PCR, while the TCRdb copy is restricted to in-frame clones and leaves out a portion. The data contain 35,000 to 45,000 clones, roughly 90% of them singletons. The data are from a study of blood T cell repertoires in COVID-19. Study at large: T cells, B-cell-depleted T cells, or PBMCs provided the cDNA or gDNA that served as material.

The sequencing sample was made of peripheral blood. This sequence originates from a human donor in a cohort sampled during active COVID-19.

CDR3: CATAGDLGDSPLHF. The CDR3 bases are TGTGCCACAGCCGGGGACTTAGGGGACTCACCCCTCCACTTT. J is TRBJ1-6 and V is TRBV27, with D possibly matching TRBD1 (5 bases). The CDR3 runs to 14 residues. The V gene's germline CDR1 is MNHEY and CDR2 SMNVEV (reference sequence). V was shortened by 10 bases and J by 10 bases, with 20 bases between the two germline ends.